This T cell receptor beta chain was sequenced in a study of T cell repertoires in cytomegalovirus infection. TCRdb re-called the reads with MiXCR, one entry per CDR3 protein. This sample has 490,000 or so distinct CDR3 sequences, with about 11% found just once. V shed 2 bases and J shed 0 bases, with 16 bases lying between them. The V gene's germline CDR1 is LNHDA and CDR2 SQIVND (reference sequence). This CDR3 has 17 amino acids. Sequenced input: PBMCs. The chain recombines TRBV19 with TRBJ1-1, with D possibly TRBD1 on 5 matching bases. This receptor was obtained from a human donor in good health (CMV status not recorded). Some clones in this sample may be carry-over from other donors' samples. The CDR3 DNA follows: TGTGCCAGTAGTATAAAGTGGGTAGACAGATTGAACACTGAAGCTTTCTTT. It translates to CASSIKWVDRLNTEAFF.